This entry is about one TCR beta chain. Original processing methods: Reference gene primers were amplified, and this amplification served to estimate nucleated cell counts. Sequencing used immunoSEQ multiplex PCR; TCRdb keeps in-frame clones, though not all of them. The D gene and trimming were derived from the DNA, and the V and J assignments and clone size from that table. The sample contains approximately 120,000 clones, around 80% of which appear only once. This sample was included in a study of blood T cell repertoires in COVID-19. Study in general: T cells, B-cell-depleted T cells, or PBMCs provided the cDNA or gDNA that served as material.

CDR3 length: 14 residues. Looked up from germline, CDR1 is MNHEY and CDR2 is SVGEGT. V gave up 2 bases and J gave up 6 bases, with 11 bases separating them. The receptor was derived from a human donor in a cohort sampled during active or convalescent COVID-19. J is TRBJ2-1 and V is TRBV6-2 or TRBV6-3, with TRBD2 as a possible D gene (5 bases). The sample comprised peripheral blood. The CDR3 nucleotides read TGTGCCAGCAGTTACCCCGGGGTACTCAATGAGCAGTTCTTC. Translated, it gives CASSYPGVLNEQFF.